This entry is about one TCR beta chain. A second PCR, run for about 6 to 12 cycles, used a sample-barcoded 5' primer plus a J-beta primer mix. TCRdb re-derived calls from the 5' RACE reads in MiXCR, one entry per CDR3 protein. This sample has about 1.5 million distinct CDR3 sequences; approximately 43% occur once, and the top ten carry about 3.8%. V gave up 5 bases and J gave up 4 bases, with 9 bases separating them. This CDR3 contains 11 residues. Germline CDR1 SQVTM, CDR2 ANQGSEA. The amount of total RNA extracted per sample was at least 5.5 micrograms. The data were obtained in a study of blood T cells in healthy people across ages.

The specimen sequenced was blood. This TCR was recovered from a woman between 18 and 29 years old in good health. This rearrangement joins TRBV29-1 to TRBJ2-7; D remains unclear. CDR3 loop: CSVTAWYEQYF. The DNA for the CDR3 is TGCAGCGTTACAGCCTGGTACGAGCAGTACTTC.